This entry features one TCR beta chain sequence. The data were taken from a study of T-cell reconstitution after alpha-beta-depleted transplantation in children. Germline CDR1 and CDR2: DFQATT and SNEGSKA (reference sequence). V dropped 5 bases and J dropped 2; count of bases not matched to a gene: 9. The CDR3 contains 17 residues. Unique molecular identifiers were used to barcode this TCRbeta library. TCRdb re-called the PCR reads with MiXCR, one entry per CDR3 protein. This table has approximately 400,000 distinct CDR3 sequences, roughly 11% appearing once. The chain has TRBV20-1 and TRBJ2-7; 16 positions match TRBD2. The receptor was derived from a human donor who donated a stem cell graft to a child with acute myeloid leukemia. The sample here was PBMCs from the stem cell graft donor, taken from the stem cell graft. This chain's CDR3 is CSAPGTSGRARTYEQYF. The CDR3 DNA sequence: TGCAGTGCTCCCGGGACTAGCGGGAGGGCCAGAACCTACGAGCAGTACTTC.